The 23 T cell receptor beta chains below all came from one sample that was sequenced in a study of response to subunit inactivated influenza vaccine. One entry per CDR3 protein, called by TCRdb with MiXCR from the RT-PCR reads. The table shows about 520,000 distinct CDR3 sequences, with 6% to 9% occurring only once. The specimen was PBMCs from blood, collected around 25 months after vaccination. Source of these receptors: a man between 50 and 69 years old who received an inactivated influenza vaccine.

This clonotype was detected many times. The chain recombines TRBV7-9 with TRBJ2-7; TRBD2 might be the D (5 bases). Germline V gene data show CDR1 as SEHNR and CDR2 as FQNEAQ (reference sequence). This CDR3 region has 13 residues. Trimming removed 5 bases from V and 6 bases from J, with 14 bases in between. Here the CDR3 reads CASSRARGGEQYF. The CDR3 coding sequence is TGTGCCAGCAGCCGAGCTAGAGGAGGCGAGCAGTACTTC.

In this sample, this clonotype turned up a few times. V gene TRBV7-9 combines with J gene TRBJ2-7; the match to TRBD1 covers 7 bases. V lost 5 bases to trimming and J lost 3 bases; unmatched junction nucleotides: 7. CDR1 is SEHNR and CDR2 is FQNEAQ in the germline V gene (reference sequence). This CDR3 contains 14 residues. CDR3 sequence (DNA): TGTGCCAGCAGCACCCGGGACAGCGACTACGAGCAGTACTTC. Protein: CASSTRDSDYEQYF.

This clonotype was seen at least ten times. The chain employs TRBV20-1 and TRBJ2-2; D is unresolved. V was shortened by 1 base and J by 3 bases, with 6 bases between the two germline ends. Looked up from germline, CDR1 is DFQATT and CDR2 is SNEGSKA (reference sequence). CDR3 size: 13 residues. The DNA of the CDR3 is TGCAGTGCTAGAGCTTGGGACACCGGGGAGCTGTTTTTT. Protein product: CSARAWDTGELFF.

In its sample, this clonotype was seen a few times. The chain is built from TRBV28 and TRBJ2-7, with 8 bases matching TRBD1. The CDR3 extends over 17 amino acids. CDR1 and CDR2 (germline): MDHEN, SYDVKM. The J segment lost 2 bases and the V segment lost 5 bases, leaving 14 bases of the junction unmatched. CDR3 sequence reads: CASSGRQGSGITYEQYF. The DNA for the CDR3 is TGTGCCAGCAGTGGGCGACAGGGGAGTGGTATTACCTACGAGCAGTACTTC.

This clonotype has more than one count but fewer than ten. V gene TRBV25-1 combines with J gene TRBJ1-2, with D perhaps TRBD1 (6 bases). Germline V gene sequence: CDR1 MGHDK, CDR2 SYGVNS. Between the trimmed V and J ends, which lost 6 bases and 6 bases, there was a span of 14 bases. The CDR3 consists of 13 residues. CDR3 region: CASRGGPLDGYTF. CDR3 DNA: TGTGCCAGCAGGGGGGGCCCCCTTGATGGCTACACCTTC.

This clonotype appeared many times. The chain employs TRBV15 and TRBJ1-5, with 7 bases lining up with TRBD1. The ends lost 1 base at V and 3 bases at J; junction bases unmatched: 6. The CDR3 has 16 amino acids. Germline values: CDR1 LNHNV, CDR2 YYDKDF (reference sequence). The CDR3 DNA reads TGTGCCACCAGCAGAGGGACAGGATTTACCAATCAGCCCCAGCATTTT. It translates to CATSRGTGFTNQPQHF.

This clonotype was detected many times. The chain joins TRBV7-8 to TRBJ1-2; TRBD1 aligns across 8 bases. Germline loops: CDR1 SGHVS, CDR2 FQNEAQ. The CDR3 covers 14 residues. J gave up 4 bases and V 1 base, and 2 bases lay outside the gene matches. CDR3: CASSLDRGGYGYTF. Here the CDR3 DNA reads TGTGCCAGCAGCTTAGACAGGGGGGGCTATGGCTACACCTTC.

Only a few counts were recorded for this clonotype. CDR3 region: CASSLPLGGELFF. CDR3 bases: TGTGCCAGCAGCTTACCCTTAGGGGGGGAGCTGTTTTTT. The chain has TRBV7-9 and TRBJ2-2; D is unresolved. The germline V gene has CDR1 SEHNR and CDR2 FQNEAQ (reference sequence). The V gene lost 2 bases and the J gene lost 8 bases, with 9 bases spanning the gap. The CDR3 has 13 residues.

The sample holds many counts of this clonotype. CDR3 DNA: TGTGCCAGCAGCCCCCGACAGGGGGCCAGCGAGCAGTTCTTC. Encoded protein: CASSPRQGASEQFF. This chain uses TRBV7-2 with TRBJ2-1; 10 bases line up with TRBD1. This CDR3 comprises 14 residues. Germline V gene lookup returns CDR1 SGHTA and CDR2 FQGNSA. V shed 5 bases and J 10 bases; nucleotides not matched to a gene: 8.

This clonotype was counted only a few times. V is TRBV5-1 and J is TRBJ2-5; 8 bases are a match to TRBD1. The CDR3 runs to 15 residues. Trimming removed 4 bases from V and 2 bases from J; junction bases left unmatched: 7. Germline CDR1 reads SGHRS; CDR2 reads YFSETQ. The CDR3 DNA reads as TGCGCCAGCAGCCCAGGACAGGGCCTTCAAGAGACCCAGTACTTC. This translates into CASSPGQGLQETQYF.

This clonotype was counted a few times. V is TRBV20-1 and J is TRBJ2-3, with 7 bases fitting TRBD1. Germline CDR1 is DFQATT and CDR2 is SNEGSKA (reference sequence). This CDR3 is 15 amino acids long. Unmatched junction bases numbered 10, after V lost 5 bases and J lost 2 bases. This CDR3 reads CSAFSMTGPTDTQYF. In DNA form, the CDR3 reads TGCAGTGCTTTCTCGATGACAGGGCCCACAGATACGCAGTATTTT.

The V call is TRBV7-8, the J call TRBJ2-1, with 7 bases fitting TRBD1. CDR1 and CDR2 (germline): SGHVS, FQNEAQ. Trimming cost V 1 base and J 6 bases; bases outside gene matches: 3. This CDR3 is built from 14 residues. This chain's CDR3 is CASSLGAGGNEQFF. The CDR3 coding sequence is TGTGCCAGCAGCTTAGGGGCAGGGGGCAATGAGCAGTTCTTC.

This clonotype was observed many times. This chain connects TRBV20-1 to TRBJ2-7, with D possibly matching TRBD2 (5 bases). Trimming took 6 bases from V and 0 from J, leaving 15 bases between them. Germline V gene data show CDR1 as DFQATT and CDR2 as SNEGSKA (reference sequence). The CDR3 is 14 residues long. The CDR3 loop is CSAARYAGSYEQYF. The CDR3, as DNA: TGCAGTGCCGCTAGGTATGCGGGCTCCTACGAGCAGTACTTC.

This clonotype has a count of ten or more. Here the CDR3 reads CASSHHGTLEQYF. In DNA, the CDR3 is TGCGCCAGCAGTCATCACGGGACACTCGAGCAGTACTTC. The J gene is TRBJ2-7, the V gene TRBV23-1; D is possibly TRBD1 (6 bases). TRBV23-1 is given ORF status, its function remaining uncertain. The CDR3 totals 13 residues. Trimming took 3 bases from V and 6 from J, leaving 12 bases between them.

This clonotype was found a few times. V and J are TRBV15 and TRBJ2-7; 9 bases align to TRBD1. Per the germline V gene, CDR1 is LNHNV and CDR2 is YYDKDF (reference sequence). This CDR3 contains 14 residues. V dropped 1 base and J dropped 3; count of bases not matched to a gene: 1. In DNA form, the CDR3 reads TGTGCCACCAGCAGAGCGACAGGGGGCTACGAGCAGTACTTC. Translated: CATSRATGGYEQYF.

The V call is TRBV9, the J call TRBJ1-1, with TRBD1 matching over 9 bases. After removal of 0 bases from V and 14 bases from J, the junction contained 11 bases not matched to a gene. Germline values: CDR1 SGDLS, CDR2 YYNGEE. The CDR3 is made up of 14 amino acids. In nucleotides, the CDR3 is TGTGCCAGCAGCGTAGGGGACAGGGTATTTGGGAAATTCTTT. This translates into CASSVGDRVFGKFF.

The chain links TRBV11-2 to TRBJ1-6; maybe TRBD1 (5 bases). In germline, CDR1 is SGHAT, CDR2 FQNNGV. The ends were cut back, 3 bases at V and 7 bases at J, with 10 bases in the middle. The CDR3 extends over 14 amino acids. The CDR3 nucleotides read TGTGCCAGCAGCTTGGGACGGACCAATTCACCCCTCCACTTT. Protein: CASSLGRTNSPLHF.

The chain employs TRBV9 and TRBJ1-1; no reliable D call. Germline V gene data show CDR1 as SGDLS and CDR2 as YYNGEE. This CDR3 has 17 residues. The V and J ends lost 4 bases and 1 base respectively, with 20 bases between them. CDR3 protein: CASSTSKVDAQNTEAFF. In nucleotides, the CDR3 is TGTGCCAGCAGCACGAGTAAGGTGGACGCACAGAACACTGAAGCTTTCTTT.

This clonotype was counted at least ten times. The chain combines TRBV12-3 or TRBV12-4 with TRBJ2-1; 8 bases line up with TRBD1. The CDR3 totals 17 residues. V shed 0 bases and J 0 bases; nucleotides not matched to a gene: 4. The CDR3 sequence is CASSLALTGGSYNEQFF. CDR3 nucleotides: TGTGCCAGCAGTTTAGCGCTTACAGGGGGCTCCTACAATGAGCAGTTCTTC.

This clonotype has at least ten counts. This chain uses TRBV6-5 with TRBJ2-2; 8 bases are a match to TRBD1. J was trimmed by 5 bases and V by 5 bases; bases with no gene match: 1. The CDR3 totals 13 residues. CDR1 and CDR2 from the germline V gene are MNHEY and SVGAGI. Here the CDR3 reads CASSRDRTGELFF. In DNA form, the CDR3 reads TGTGCCAGCAGTCGGGACAGGACCGGGGAGCTGTTTTTT.

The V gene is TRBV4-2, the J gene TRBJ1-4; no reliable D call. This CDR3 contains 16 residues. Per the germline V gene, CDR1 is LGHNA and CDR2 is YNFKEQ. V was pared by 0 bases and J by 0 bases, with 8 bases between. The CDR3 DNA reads TGTGCCAGCAGCCAAGATCGCCAGGCAACTAATGAAAAACTGTTTTTT. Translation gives CASSQDRQATNEKLFF.

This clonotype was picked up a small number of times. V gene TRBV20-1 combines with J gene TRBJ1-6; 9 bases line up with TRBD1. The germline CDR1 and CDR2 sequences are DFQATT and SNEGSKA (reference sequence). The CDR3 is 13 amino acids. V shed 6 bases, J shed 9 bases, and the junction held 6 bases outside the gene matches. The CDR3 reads CSAVGTGISPLHF. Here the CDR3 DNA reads TGCAGTGCCGTGGGGACAGGGATTTCACCCCTCCACTTT.

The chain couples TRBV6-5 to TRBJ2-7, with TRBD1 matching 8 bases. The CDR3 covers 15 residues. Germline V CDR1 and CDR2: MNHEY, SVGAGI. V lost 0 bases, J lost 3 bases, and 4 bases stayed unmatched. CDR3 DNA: TGTGCCAGCAGTTACTCCGAGGACAGGGTCTACGAGCAGTACTTC. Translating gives CASSYSEDRVYEQYF.